This TCR beta chain emerged from a study of cytomegalovirus exposure and HLA in healthy donors. Of note for this clone: Its antigen remains unidentified.

CDR1 and CDR2 from the germline V gene are SEHNR and FQNEAQ (reference sequence). This CDR3 is 14 amino acids long. Trimming at V came to 4 bases and at J to 8 bases, leaving 10 bases not matched to a gene. Broader study findings: Testing in vitro showed a few CMV-associated chains specific for CMV antigens. According to a subsequent analysis, TCR clusters from the first cohort were inclined to appear together in the 120 validation repertoires. Among TCR beta chains, those listed as cytomegalovirus-associated numbered under 200. High sensitivity and specificity were reportedly achieved when the classifier diagnosed cytomegalovirus status.

The protocol was immunoSEQ multiplex PCR, while the TCRdb copy is restricted to in-frame clones and leaves out a portion. The data contain around 300,000 clones, 80% to 90% of them seen just once; the ten biggest clones take up 0.9% to 1.1%. Material for sequencing was PBMCs. The sequence came from a young woman in good health and CMV-seronegative. The chain has TRBV7-9 and TRBJ1-2; the match to TRBD1 covers 7 bases. In DNA, the CDR3 is TGTGCCAGCAGCTCAGATGCGGGACAGCAGGGCTACACCTTC. Residues: CASSSDAGQQGYTF.